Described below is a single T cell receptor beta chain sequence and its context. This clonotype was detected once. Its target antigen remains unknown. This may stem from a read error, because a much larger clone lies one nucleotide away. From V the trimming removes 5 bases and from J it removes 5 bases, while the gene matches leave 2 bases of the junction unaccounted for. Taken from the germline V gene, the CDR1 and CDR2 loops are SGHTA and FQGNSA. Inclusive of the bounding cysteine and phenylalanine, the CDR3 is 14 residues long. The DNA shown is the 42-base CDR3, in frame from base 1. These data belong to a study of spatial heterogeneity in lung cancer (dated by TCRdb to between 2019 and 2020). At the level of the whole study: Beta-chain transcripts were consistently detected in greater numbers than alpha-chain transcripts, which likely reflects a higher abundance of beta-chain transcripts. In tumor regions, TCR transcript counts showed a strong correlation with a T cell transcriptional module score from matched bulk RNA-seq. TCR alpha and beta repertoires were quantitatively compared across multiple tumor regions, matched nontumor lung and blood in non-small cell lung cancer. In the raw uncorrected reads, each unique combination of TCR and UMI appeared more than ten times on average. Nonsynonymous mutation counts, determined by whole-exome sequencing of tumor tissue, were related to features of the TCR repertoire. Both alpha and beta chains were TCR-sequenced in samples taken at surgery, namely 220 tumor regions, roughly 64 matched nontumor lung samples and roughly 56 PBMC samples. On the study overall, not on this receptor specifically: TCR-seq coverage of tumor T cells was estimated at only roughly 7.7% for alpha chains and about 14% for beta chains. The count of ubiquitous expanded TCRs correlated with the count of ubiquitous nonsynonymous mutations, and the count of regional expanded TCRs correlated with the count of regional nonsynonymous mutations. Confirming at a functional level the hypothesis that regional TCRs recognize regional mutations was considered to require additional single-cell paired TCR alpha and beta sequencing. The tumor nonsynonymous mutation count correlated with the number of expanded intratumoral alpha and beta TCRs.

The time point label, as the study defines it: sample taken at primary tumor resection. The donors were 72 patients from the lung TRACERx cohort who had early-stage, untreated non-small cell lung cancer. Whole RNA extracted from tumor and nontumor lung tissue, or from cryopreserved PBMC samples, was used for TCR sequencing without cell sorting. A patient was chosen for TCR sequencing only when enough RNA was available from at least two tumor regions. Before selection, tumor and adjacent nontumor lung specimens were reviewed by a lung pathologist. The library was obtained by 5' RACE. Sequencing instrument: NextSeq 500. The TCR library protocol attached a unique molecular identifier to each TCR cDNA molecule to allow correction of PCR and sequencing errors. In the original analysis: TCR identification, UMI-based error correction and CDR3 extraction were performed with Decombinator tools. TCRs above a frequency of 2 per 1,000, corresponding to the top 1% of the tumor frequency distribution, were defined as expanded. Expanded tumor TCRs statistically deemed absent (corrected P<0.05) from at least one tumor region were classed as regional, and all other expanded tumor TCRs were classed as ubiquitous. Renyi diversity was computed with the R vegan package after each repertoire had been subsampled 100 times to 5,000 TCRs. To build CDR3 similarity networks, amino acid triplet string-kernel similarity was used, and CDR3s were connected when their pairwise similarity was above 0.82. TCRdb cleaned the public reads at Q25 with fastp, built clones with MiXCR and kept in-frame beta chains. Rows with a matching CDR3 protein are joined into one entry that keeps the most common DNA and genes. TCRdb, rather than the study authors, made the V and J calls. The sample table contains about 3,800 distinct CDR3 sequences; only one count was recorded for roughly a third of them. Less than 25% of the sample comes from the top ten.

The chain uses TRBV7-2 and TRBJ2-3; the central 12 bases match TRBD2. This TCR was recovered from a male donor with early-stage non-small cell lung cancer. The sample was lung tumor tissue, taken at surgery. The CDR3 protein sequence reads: CASSTGLAGDTQYF. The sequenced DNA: TGTGCCAGCAGCACGGGACTAGCGGGAGATACGCAGTATTTT.